Only a few counts were recorded for the clone carrying this T cell receptor (beta chain). The data originate from a study of blood T cells in healthy people across ages. Each sample yielded at least 6 million isolated PBMCs. Sample-barcoded 5' priming and a J-beta primer mix drove a second PCR of roughly 7 to 11 cycles. TCRdb re-derived calls from the 5' RACE reads in MiXCR, one entry per CDR3 protein. The table shows approximately 2,000,000 distinct CDR3 sequences, with roughly two fifths occurring only once. The CDR3 has 17 residues. J gave up 3 bases and V 2 bases, and 8 bases lay outside the gene matches. Germline assignment: CDR1 LGHDT and CDR2 YNNKEL (reference sequence).

Specimen: blood. The clonotype originates from a human donor in good health. The genes are TRBV3-1 and TRBJ2-3; 10 bases are a match to TRBD2. For the CDR3, the DNA is TGTGCCAGCAGCCAAACGCGGACTAGCGGACCTACAGATACGCAGTATTTT. It codes for CASSQTRTSGPTDTQYF.